This T cell receptor (beta chain) was sequenced for a study of cytomegalovirus exposure and HLA in healthy donors listed by TCRdb under 2017. In the study overall: In an earlier analysis of approximately 640 of the donors, approximately 300 Gb of sequence data and 120 million or so unique TCR beta sequences from 150 million to 200 million T cells were reported. An early release that covered some 630 HLA-typed donors contained approximately 300 gigabases of sequencing data and 85 million to 100 million unique TCR sequences. The genetic ancestry cluster associated with self-reported Caucasian donors included 81% of the roughly 400 genotyped donors. The study aimed to test whether signatures of past pathogen exposure could be identified by cataloging public T cell receptors. The study profiled the T cell repertoires of hundreds of subjects by immunosequencing and related them to cytomegalovirus serostatus. Besides the first cohort of around 700 subjects, a separate validation cohort made up of roughly 120 different subjects was used. To predict cytomegalovirus infection status, the study brought together high-throughput TCR immunosequencing, statistical association of individual TCRs with disease status, and machine learning. A later analysis re-analyzed previously published TCR beta repertoires from roughly 630 donors and added high-resolution HLA genotyping to study TCR occurrence patterns. Rather than drawing on any new phenotypic data, the later analysis identified candidate immune exposures from TCR beta sequences and the way those sequences occurred across donors. An earlier analysis of 587 of the donors applied high-throughput TCR beta sequencing to assess whether each TCR beta V gene segment acted as functional or pseudogenic. Alongside the repertoire data, information on donor age, sex, ethnicity and CMV serostatus was compiled. In a later genetic analysis, genome-wide SNP genotypes for about three fifths of the roughly 670 donors were used, and that subset was treated as a discovery cohort. All discovery cohort repertoires had been generated using a single sequencing platform. HLA typing included class I and class II loci at four-digit resolution. Typing coverage varied by locus: about 620-640 donors for A, B, C, DRB1 and DQB1; 522 for DQA1; over 600 for DPA1; 450 to 480 for DPB1. About five DR-DQ haplotypes were treated as single units for association and clustering because of strong linkage in the cohort. Among roughly 370 genotyped donors of the cohort, an average of 235,054 unique TCR beta nucleotide sequences were sequenced per donor, around 20% of them non-productive.

As for this clone: What antigen it recognizes has not been identified.

The receptor library was made with the immunoSEQ multiplex PCR assay. A mixture of 60 forward primers for TCR Vbeta segments and 13 reverse primers for TCR Jbeta segments was used in the multiplex PCR. Amplification of the CDR3 region of rearranged TCR beta genes was performed with a multiplex PCR assay on genomic DNA. Amplified TCR beta libraries were sequenced as 87-base-pair reads on the Illumina HiSeq System. In the source study's methods: Across the roughly 670 repertoires, a later analysis counted 80 million or so unique TCR beta chains, roughly 11 million of which were shared by at least two donors. To remove PCR and sequencing errors, raw reads were error-corrected and collapsed into unique sequences using a nearest-neighbor algorithm that merged closely related sequences. Alignment of CDR3 sequences to IMGT reference sequences was used to assign V, D and J gene segments. Each retained sequence needed at least a six-nucleotide match to both a V gene segment and a J gene segment. Rearrangements were called productive when the CDR3 lacked stop codons and stayed in frame with V and J; all others were non-productive. CDR3 was defined according to IMGT convention as the region running from the second conserved V-encoded cysteine to the conserved J-encoded phenylalanine. In an earlier analysis of approximately 500 of the donors, sequences lacking an unambiguous match to a single V gene segment were excluded. In an earlier analysis of more than 500 of the donors, a V segment was called functional when productive rearrangements were above 56.7%, and segregating when the standard deviation between donors exceeded 5%. A statistical classification framework was built to diagnose cytomegalovirus status from the catalog of TCR beta chain sequences. V and J gene assignment, in a later analysis, came from comparing TCR nucleotide sequences with IMGT/GENE-DB human TR gene sequences. The TCRdist pipeline was used in a later analysis to assign CDR3 sequences and most-parsimonious VDJ recombination scenarios. A later analysis defined each TCR beta chain by its CDR3 amino acid sequence plus V-gene family, and excluded reads lacking a unique V-gene family. In a later analysis, several hundred highly shared, low-generation-probability nucleotide sequences were removed to address suspected cross-contamination and a sequencing artifact. In a later analysis, a clonal expansion index was calculated for each public chain from normalized within-repertoire ranks of inferred template counts. In a later analysis, generation probabilities were computed using a VDJ recombination model fitted to out-of-frame rearrangements, and the results were checked against IGoR. In a later analysis, TCR-TCR, TCR-HLA and TCR-CMV co-occurrence was scored with hypergeometric tests, and a repertoire-size bias correction was applied to TCR pairs. A later analysis estimated false discovery rates by permuting HLA or CMV assignments 20 times. A later analysis grouped co-occurring TCRs with DBSCAN, adding TCRdist sequence similarity when clustering within HLA-allele-positive subsets. For co-occurrence clustering, repertoires with fewer than 30,000 or more than 120,000 public chains were excluded, along with several repertoires with anomalous nucleotide sharing. TCRdb carries this immuneACCESS record with in-frame sequences only. Its versions omit some clonotypes, under half of them owing to an unresolved V gene in the studies checked, with the rest unexplained. That table furnishes V, J and clone size, whereas the DNA furnished D and trimming. The sample table records 55,000 to 85,000 clones. Clones ranked in the top ten supply approximately 3.8% of the sample.

Germline trimming amounts to 6 bases on V and 2 bases on J, with 6 as the count of junction bases outside the gene matches. The cysteine opens and the phenylalanine closes a CDR3 of 16 amino acids. The DNA shown is the 48-base CDR3, in frame from base 1. The germline V gene encodes CDR1 MGHRA and CDR2 YSYEKL. The cohort comprised fewer than 700 healthy bone marrow donors. All cohort members were sampled while nominally healthy, although unrecorded immune exposures were likely present. The donor tested CMV seropositive and was one of the 289 seropositive cohort members. Each donor provided a peripheral blood sample, and peripheral blood mononuclear cells were used for TCR beta sequencing. Genomic DNA extraction from the blood cell samples was performed with the Qiagen DNeasy Blood Extraction Kit. What the study reported, not specific to this receptor: In vitro tests confirmed that a few of the cytomegalovirus-associated TCR beta chains recognize cytomegalovirus antigens. Some IMGT-functional V segments, including TRBV6-2 and TRBV6-3, could not be told apart with the 87-base-pair reads, so those segments were excluded. A later analysis reported that several top co-occurrence clusters appeared linked to parvovirus B19, influenza, CMV and Epstein-Barr virus. HLA typing was unavailable for some donors at each locus, so association tests used only the typed subset. A further reported finding was that TCR beta sequences accurately predicted the HLA-A and HLA-B alleles for most subjects in the first cohort. V-gene and J-gene trimming of TCR beta chains was associated with a missense DCLRE1C variant in a later genetic analysis, and the association was replicated in an independent cohort. Assigning TCR associations to individual alleles was difficult when HLA alleles, especially DR and DQ, strongly co-occurred. While some public TCRs were present in many individuals, most TCR sequences turned up only very rarely across donors. A cluster of highly shared sequence variants was judged likely to be a technical artifact of the sequencing pipeline. In a later analysis, HLA-associated TCR beta chains were found to be more clonally expanded and to have lower generation probabilities than equally common non-associated chains. Immune exposure information for the cohort was limited to CMV serostatus. Linkage disequilibrium might explain the correlated functional status among segregating V segments, but an unknown experimental factor could not be excluded. It was suggested by the authors that the approach could potentially be generalized to other disease states and immunological phenotypes. In an earlier analysis of fewer than 750 of the donors, most TCR beta V segments were observed in productive rearrangements about 87% or about 30% of the time, broadly matching IMGT annotations. According to a later analysis, most CMV-associated TCR beta chains appeared to be HLA-restricted, and the HLA associations seemed to be driven largely by CMV exposure. In a later genetic analysis, fewer N-insertions in productive TCRs were reported among donors in an Asian-associated ancestry cluster than the roughly 700-donor mean. In this cohort, only TCR beta chains were sequenced, and detectable features were limited by the absence of alpha or paired-chain data. In a later analysis, the rate of TCR association differed among HLA loci, with DRB1 alleles having the most associated TCRs and HLA-C alleles having the fewest. In both the original and validation cohorts, the classifier was reported to diagnose cytomegalovirus status with high specificity and sensitivity. In the study, 150 to 200 TCR beta chains were listed as associated with cytomegalovirus. In a later analysis, over 15,000 TCR beta sequences were associated with specific HLA alleles at a false discovery rate of 0.05. Roughly uniform sequencing depth across donors was assumed in presence/absence analyses, although this assumption may not hold. Because counts were too low, about 15 rarely observed V segments, including chromosome 9 orphons, were left out of the earlier analysis of some 640 of the donors.

The sample was PBMCs. The chain is encoded by TRBV4-1 joined to TRBJ2-3; 12 central bases correspond to TRBD2. The clonotype originates from a female donor in good health and CMV-seropositive. The DNA reads TGCGCCAGCAGGCTAGCGGGAGGGCCTCTCACAGATACGCAGTATTTT. It is translated as CASRLAGGPLTDTQYF.